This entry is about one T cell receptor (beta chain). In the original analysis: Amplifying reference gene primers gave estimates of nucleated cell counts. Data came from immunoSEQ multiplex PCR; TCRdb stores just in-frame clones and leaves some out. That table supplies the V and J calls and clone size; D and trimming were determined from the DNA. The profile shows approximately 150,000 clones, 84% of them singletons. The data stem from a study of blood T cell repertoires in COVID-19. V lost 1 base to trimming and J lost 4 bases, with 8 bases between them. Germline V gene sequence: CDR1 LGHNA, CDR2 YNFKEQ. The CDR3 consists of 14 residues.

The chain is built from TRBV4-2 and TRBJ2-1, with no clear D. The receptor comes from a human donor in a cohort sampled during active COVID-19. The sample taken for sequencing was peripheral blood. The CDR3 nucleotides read TGTGCCAGCAGCCAAGTCGACTTGTACAATGAGCAGTTCTTC. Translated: CASSQVDLYNEQFF.